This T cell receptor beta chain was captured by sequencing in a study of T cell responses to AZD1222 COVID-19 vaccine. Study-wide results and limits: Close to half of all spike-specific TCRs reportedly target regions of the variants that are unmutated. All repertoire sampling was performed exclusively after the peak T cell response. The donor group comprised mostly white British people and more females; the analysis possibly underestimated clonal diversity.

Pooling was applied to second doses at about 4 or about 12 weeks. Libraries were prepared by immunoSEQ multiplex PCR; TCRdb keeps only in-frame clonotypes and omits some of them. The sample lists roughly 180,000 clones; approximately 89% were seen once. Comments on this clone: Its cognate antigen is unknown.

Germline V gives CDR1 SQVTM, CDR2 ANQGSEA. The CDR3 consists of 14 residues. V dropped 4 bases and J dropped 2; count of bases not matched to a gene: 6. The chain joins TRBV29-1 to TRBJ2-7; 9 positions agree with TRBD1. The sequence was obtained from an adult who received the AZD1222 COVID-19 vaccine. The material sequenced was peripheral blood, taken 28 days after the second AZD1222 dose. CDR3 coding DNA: TGCAGCGTTGGGAACGGACAGGGGCCCTACGAGCAGTACTTC. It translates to CSVGNGQGPYEQYF.